This TCR beta chain comes out of a study of shared clonotypes between healthy human individuals. This clone was found once. Deep was the level at which the assay was run. Source study methods: Filtering of immunoSEQ junctional sequences could not match full-length read filtering. The repertoire was sequenced with immunoSEQ multiplex PCR; TCRdb's copy has only in-frame clones and lacks some. V, J and clone size reflect that table, while D and trimming were determined from the DNA. The sample holds some 980,000 clones, approximately 80% seen once. Trimming removed 4 bases from V and 5 bases from J; junction bases left unmatched: 3. CDR3 length: 14 residues. Germline V gene data show CDR1 as SNHLY and CDR2 as FYNNEI.

J is TRBJ2-3 and V is TRBV2; 10 bases are shared with TRBD2. This clonotype originated in a man aged 18 to 30 in good health. Specimen: memory CD4+ T cells sorted from blood. Subset described: CD45RA-negative fraction. CDR3 loop: CASSGAGGKDTQYF. The CDR3 bases are TGTGCCAGCAGTGGAGCGGGGGGGAAAGATACGCAGTATTTT.